This T cell receptor beta chain was identified during a study of T cell repertoires in cytomegalovirus infection. For the study at large: Newly reported HLA-C-restricted and thoroughly characterized HLA-B-restricted CMV epitopes were employed. From public TCR beta signatures came an indication of both CMV infection and matching HLA type.

Comment on this clonotype: Its matching antigen is unknown.

TCRdb fed the reads into MiXCR, producing one record per CDR3 protein. The sample consists of about a million distinct CDR3 sequences, approximately 31% of them appearing once. V was cut by 2 bases and J by 6 bases, with 5 bases left in between. The CDR3 is 12 residues long. Germline V lookup: CDR1 LNHDA, CDR2 SQIVND (reference sequence). Notes on the study in general: Summed public TCR beta family frequency identified CMV carriers bearing the relevant HLA. Clonotype analysis showed dominance of the ex vivo response by HLA-C-restricted CMV-specific TCR beta clonotypes.

The chain combines TRBV19 with TRBJ1-5; D is unclear. The receptor's source is a human donor in good health (CMV status not recorded). Some clones in this sample may be carry-over from other donors' samples. The sequencing used cultured CD8+ T cells from PBMCs, collected from culture after CMV antigen stimulation. CDR3 DNA: TGTGCCAGTAGTATATCCCTTCAGCCCCAGCATTTT. This encodes CASSISLQPQHF.